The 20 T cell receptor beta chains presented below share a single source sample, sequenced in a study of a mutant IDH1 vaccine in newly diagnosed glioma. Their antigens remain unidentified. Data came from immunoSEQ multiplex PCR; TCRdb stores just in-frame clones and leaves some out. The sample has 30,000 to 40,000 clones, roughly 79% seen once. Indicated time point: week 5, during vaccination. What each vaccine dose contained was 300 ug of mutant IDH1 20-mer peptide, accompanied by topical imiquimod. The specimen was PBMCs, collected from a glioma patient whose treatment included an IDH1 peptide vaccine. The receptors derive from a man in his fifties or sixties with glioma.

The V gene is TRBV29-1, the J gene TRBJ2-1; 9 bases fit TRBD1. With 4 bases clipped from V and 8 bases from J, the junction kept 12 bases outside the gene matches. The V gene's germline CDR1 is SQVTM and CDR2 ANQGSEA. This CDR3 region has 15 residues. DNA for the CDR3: TGCAGCGTTGTTAAGAGACAGGGGGTGGTGGATGAGCAGTTCTTC. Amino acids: CSVVKRQGVVDEQFF.

CDR3: CASSLGQASYGYTF. CDR3 bases: TGTGCCAGCAGCTTAGGCCAGGCTTCCTATGGCTACACCTTC. The chain is built from TRBV7-9 and TRBJ1-2, with D hard to call. CDR1 is SEHNR, CDR2 FQNEAQ, per germline (reference sequence). The CDR3 spans 14 residues. Trimming stripped 1 base from V and 4 bases from J, with 10 bases between.

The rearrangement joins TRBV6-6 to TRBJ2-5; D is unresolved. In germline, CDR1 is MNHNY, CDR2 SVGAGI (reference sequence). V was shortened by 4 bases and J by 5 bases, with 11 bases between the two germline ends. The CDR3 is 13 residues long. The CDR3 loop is CASSSQSGETQYF. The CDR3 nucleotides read TGTGCCAGCAGTTCACAATCCGGGGAGACCCAGTACTTC.

The CDR3 loop is CASSLQRFKGQFF. Written as DNA, the CDR3 is TGTGCCAGCAGCCTGCAGCGGTTTAAGGGGCAGTTCTTC. The chain has TRBV14 and TRBJ2-1; perhaps TRBD2 as D (5 bases). Trimming cost V 4 bases and J 12 bases, with 16 bases left between them. Germline V lookup: CDR1 SGHDN, CDR2 FVKESK. The CDR3 has 13 residues. Together with reference TRBV14 and TRBJ2-1, the CDR3 gives the full variable domain: EAGVTQFPSHSVIEKGQTVTLRCDPISGHDNLYWYRRVMGKEIKFLLHFVKESKQDESGMPNNRFLAERTGGTYSTLKVQPAELEDSGVYFCASSLQRFKGQFFGPGTRLTVL.

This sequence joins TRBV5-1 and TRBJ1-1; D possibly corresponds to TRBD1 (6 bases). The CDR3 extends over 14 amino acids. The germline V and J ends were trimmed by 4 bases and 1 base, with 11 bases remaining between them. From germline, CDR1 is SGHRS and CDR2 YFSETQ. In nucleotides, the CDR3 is TGCGCCAGCAGCCAGACAGGTACGAACACTGAAGCTTTCTTT. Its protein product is CASSQTGTNTEAFF.

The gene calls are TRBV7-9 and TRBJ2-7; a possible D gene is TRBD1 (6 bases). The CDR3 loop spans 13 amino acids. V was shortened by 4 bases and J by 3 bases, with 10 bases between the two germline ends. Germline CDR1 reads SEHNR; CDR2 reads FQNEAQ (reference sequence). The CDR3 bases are TGTGCCAGCAGCTCTACAGGGAACTACGAGCAGTACTTC. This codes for CASSSTGNYEQYF.

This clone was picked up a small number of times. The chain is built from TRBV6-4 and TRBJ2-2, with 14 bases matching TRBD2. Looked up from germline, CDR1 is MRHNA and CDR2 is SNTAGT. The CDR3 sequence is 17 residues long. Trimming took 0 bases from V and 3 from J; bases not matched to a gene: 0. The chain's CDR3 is CASSDSTSGGDTGELFF. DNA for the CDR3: TGTGCCAGCAGTGACTCGACTAGCGGGGGGGACACCGGGGAGCTGTTTTTT.

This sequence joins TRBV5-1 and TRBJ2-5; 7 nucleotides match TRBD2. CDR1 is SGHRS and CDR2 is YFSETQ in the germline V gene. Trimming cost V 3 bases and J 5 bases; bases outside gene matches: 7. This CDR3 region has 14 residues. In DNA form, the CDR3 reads TGCGCCAGCAGCTCCCCGGGACTAACGGAGACCCAGTACTTC. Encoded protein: CASSSPGLTETQYF.

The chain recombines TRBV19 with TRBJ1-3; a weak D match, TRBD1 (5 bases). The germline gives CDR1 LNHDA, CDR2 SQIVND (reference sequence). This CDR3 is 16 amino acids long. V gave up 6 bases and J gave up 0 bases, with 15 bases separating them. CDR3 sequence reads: CASREGNPVSGNTIYF. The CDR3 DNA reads TGTGCCAGTAGGGAGGGGAACCCGGTCTCTGGAAACACCATATATTTT.

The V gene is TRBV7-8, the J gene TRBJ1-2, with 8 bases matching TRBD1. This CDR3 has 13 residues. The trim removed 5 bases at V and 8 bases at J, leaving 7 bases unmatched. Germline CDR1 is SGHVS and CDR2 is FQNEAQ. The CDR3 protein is CASSQTGAGGYTF. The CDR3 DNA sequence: TGTGCCAGCAGCCAGACAGGGGCAGGCGGCTACACCTTC. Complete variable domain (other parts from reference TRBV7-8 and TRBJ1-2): GAGVSQSPRYKVAKRGQDVALRCDPISGHVSLFWYQQALGQGPEFLTYFQNEAQLDKSGLPSDRFFAERPEGSVSTLKIQRTQQEDSAVYLCASSQTGAGGYTFGSGTRLTVV.

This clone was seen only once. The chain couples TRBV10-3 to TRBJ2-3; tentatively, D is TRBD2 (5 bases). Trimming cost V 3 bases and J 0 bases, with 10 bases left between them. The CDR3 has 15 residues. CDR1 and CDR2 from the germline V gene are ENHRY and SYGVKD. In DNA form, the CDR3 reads TGTGCCATCAGTGATCGGGGTACTAGCACAGATACGCAGTATTTT. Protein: CAISDRGTSTDTQYF.

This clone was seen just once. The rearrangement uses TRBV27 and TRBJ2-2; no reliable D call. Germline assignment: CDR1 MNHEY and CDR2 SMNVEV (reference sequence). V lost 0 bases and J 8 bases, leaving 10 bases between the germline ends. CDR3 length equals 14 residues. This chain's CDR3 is CASSLSAPTGELFF. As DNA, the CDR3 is TGTGCCAGCAGTTTATCAGCCCCGACGGGGGAGCTGTTTTTT.

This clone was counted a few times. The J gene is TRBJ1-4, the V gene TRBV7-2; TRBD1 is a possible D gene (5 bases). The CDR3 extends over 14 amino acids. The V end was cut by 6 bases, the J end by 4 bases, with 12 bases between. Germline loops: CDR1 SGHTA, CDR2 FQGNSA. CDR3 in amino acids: CASSMGHGNEKLFF. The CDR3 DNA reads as TGTGCCAGCAGTATGGGGCATGGTAATGAAAAACTGTTTTTT.

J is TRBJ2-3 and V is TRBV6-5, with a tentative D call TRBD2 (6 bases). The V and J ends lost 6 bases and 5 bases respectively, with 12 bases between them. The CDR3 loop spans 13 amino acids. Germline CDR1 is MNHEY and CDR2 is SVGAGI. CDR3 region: CASSRTIKDTQYF. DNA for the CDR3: TGTGCCAGCAGCCGGACTATCAAAGATACGCAGTATTTT.

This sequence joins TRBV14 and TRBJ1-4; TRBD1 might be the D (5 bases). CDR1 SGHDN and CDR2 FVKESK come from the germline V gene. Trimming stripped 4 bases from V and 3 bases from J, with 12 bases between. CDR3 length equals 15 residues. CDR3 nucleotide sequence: TGTGCCAGCAGCCTATGGGGCAGCCCTAATGAAAAACTGTTTTTT. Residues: CASSLWGSPNEKLFF. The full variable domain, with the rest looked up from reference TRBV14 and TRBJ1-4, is EAGVTQFPSHSVIEKGQTVTLRCDPISGHDNLYWYRRVMGKEIKFLLHFVKESKQDESGMPNNRFLAERTGGTYSTLKVQPAELEDSGVYFCASSLWGSPNEKLFFGSGTQLSVL.

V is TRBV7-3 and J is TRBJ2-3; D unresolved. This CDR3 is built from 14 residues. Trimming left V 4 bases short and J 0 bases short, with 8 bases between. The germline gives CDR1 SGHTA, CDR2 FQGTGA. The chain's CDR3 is CASSSPPSTDTQYF. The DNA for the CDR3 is TGTGCCAGCAGCTCACCTCCTAGCACAGATACGCAGTATTTT.

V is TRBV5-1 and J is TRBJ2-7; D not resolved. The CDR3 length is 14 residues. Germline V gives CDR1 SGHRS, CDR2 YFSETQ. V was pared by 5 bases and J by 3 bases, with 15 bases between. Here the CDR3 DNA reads TGCGCCAGCAGTGATTCAGCAATACGCTACGAGCAGTACTTC. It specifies CASSDSAIRYEQYF.

The CDR3 here is CASSPLGQGSKNIQYF. In nucleotides, the CDR3 is TGTGCCAGCAGTCCTTTAGGGCAGGGATCCAAAAACATTCAGTACTTC. V gene TRBV27 combines with J gene TRBJ2-4; D may be TRBD1 (5 bases). CDR3 length equals 16 residues. V was pared by 5 bases and J by 2 bases, with 16 bases between. CDR1 and CDR2 (germline): MNHEY, SMNVEV (reference sequence).

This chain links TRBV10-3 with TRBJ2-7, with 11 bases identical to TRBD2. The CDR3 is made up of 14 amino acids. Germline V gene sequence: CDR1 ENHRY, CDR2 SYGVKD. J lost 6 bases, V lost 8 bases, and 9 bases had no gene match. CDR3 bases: TGTGCCATCTCGCCGGGACTAGCGGCGGGCGAGCAGTACTTC. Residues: CAISPGLAAGEQYF.

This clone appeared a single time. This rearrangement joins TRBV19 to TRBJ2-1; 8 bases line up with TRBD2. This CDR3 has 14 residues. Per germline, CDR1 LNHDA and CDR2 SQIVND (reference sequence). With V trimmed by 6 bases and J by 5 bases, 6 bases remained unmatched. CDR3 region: CASRPGLANNEQFF. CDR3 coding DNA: TGTGCCAGTAGGCCCGGACTAGCCAACAATGAGCAGTTCTTC.